The 16 T cell receptor beta chains below were found in one sample sequenced in a study of cytomegalovirus exposure and HLA in healthy donors. The PCR ran on 60 Vbeta and 13 Jbeta primers. Clones were read by immunoSEQ multiplex PCR, and TCRdb kept only the in-frame ones, dropping some. This repertoire includes tens of thousands of clones. Sample: PBMCs. All receptors derive from a man aged 30 to 39 in good health and CMV-seropositive.

The chain uses TRBV6-5 and TRBJ2-7; D is perhaps TRBD1 (8 bases). The CDR3 contains 15 residues. CDR1 is MNHEY, CDR2 SVGAGI, per germline. The V gene lost 5 bases and the J gene lost 2 bases, with 16 bases spanning the gap. CDR3 in amino acids: CASSATAGQAYEQYF. CDR3 nucleotides: TGTGCCAGCAGTGCTACAGCGGGACAGGCCTACGAGCAGTACTTC.

The rearrangement joins TRBV18 to TRBJ2-2; D remains ambiguous. The CDR3 is 12 residues long. CDR1 is KGHSH, CDR2 LQKENI, per germline. The ends were cut back, 3 bases at V and 8 bases at J, with 7 bases in the middle. The CDR3 sequence: CASSPPKGELFF. The CDR3 coding sequence is TGTGCCAGCTCACCCCCAAAAGGGGAGCTGTTTTTT.

J is TRBJ2-2 and V is TRBV5-1; 7 bases line up with TRBD2. This CDR3 has 16 amino acids. Trimming removed 4 bases from V and 0 bases from J; junction bases left unmatched: 6. Looked up from germline, CDR1 is SGHRS and CDR2 is YFSETQ. CDR3 region: CASSRRSGANTGELFF. CDR3 DNA sequence: TGCGCCAGCAGCCGGAGGAGCGGGGCGAACACCGGGGAGCTGTTTTTT. The whole variable domain, remainder taken from reference TRBV5-1 and TRBJ2-2, is KAGVTQTPRYLIKTRGQQVTLSCSPISGHRSVSWYQQTPGQGLQFLFEYFSETQRNKGNFPGRFSGRQFSNSRSEMNVSTLELGDSALYLCASSRRSGANTGELFFGEGSRLTVL.

The chain is built from TRBV4-1 and TRBJ1-5; TRBD1 aligns across 9 bases. The CDR3 totals 15 residues. V shed 1 base and J 5 bases; nucleotides not matched to a gene: 3. Per germline, CDR1 MGHRA and CDR2 YSYEKL. For the CDR3, the DNA is TGCGCCAGCAGCCAAGCAACAGGGGGCTATCAGCCCCAGCATTTT. This encodes CASSQATGGYQPQHF.

This chain uses TRBV4-1 with TRBJ2-5; TRBD1 matches 9 bases. The V and J ends lost 0 bases and 4 bases, in that order; junction bases with no gene match: 3. The CDR3 is made up of 15 amino acids. Germline V lookup: CDR1 MGHRA, CDR2 YSYEKL. The CDR3 here is CASSQDGQGIETQYF. CDR3 nucleotide sequence: TGCGCCAGCAGCCAAGACGGACAGGGGATAGAGACCCAGTACTTC.

The chain combines TRBV9 with TRBJ2-7, with D tentatively TRBD1 (7 bases). CDR3 size: 15 residues. Trimming took 2 bases from V and 0 from J, leaving 12 bases between them. Germline CDR1 SGDLS, CDR2 YYNGEE. In DNA, the CDR3 is TGTGCCAGCAGCGTGAACAGGGGAGGCTCCTACGAGCAGTACTTC. It codes for CASSVNRGGSYEQYF.

The chain recombines TRBV19 with TRBJ1-6; D gene ambiguous. CDR1 LNHDA and CDR2 SQIVND come from the germline V gene (reference sequence). V shed 5 bases and J shed 7 bases, with 12 bases lying between them. CDR3 length: 14 residues. Here the CDR3 DNA reads TGTGCCAGTAGTGCCGGACTGCAGAATTCACCCCTCCACTTT. Residues: CASSAGLQNSPLHF.

Notes on this clone: At one boundary the junction diverges from the germline segment, which might be a read error. The V and J genes are TRBV5-5 and TRBJ2-7; D may be TRBD2 (5 bases). Germline V CDR1 and CDR2: SGHKS, YYEKEE (reference sequence). This CDR3 contains 14 residues. CDR3 nucleotides: TGTGCCAGCAGCTTGGTGGACTTATCCTACGAGCAGTCCTTC. As protein: CASSLVDLSYEQSF.

The rearrangement joins TRBV7-9 to TRBJ2-7; 14 bases are shared with TRBD2. CDR1 is SEHNR and CDR2 is FQNEAQ in the germline V gene (reference sequence). V dropped 5 bases and J dropped 5; count of bases not matched to a gene: 2. This CDR3 comprises 14 residues. The CDR3 DNA sequence: TGTGCCAGCAGCATGGGACTAGCGGGAGACGAGCAGTACTTC. It yields the protein CASSMGLAGDEQYF.

This chain joins TRBV7-9 and TRBJ1-2; a possible D gene is TRBD1 (6 bases). CDR1 is SEHNR, CDR2 FQNEAQ, per germline (reference sequence). CDR3 length: 13 residues. V lost 1 base to trimming and J lost 6 bases, with 9 bases between them. The CDR3 nucleotides read TGTGCCAGCAGCTTAGGGACAGCAGATGGCTACACCTTC. It is translated as CASSLGTADGYTF. The entire variable domain, with the rest obtained from reference TRBV7-9 and TRBJ1-2, is as follows: DTGVSQNPRHKITKRGQNVTFRCDPISEHNRLYWYRQTLGQGPEFLTYFQNEAQLEKSRLLSDRFSAERPKGSFSTLEIQRTEQGDSAMYLCASSLGTADGYTFGSGTRLTVV.

The chain has TRBV9 and TRBJ2-1, with no clear D. Trimming shortened V by 0 bases and J by 6 bases, and 10 bases separated the two germline ends. The germline V gene has CDR1 SGDLS and CDR2 YYNGEE. CDR3 length equals 14 residues. The CDR3 region is CASSVDRAFNEQFF. The CDR3, as DNA: TGTGCCAGCAGCGTAGATCGAGCCTTCAATGAGCAGTTCTTC.

This chain connects TRBV7-9 to TRBJ2-3; D is perhaps TRBD2 (5 bases). Trimming took 2 bases from V and 5 from J, leaving 8 bases between them. The length of the CDR3 is 13 residues. Germline CDR1 SEHNR, CDR2 FQNEAQ (reference sequence). The CDR3 here is CASSLPRGDTQYF. CDR3 coding DNA: TGTGCCAGCAGCTTACCCCGGGGAGATACGCAGTATTTT.

The chain carries TRBV7-9 and TRBJ2-7; TRBD1 agrees at 7 bases. CDR1 is SEHNR and CDR2 is FQNEAQ in the germline V gene (reference sequence). The ends lost 5 bases at V and 1 base at J; junction bases unmatched: 5. The CDR3 length is 14 residues. CDR3 sequence (DNA): TGTGCCAGCAGCCCTCGACAGGGATCCTACGAGCAGTACTTC. It specifies CASSPRQGSYEQYF.

CDR3 in amino acids: CASSSLQGGGEQYF. For the CDR3, the DNA is TGCGCCAGCAGCTCGTTACAGGGTGGAGGCGAGCAGTACTTC. The gene calls are TRBV5-1 and TRBJ2-7; TRBD1 is a possible D gene (6 bases). Per the germline V gene, CDR1 is SGHRS and CDR2 is YFSETQ. The CDR3 is 14 amino acids. V lost 3 bases, J lost 6 bases, and 16 bases lay in between.

The chain couples TRBV7-2 to TRBJ2-7, with TRBD2 as a possible D gene (5 bases). The CDR3 is made up of 13 amino acids. In germline, CDR1 is SGHTA, CDR2 FQGNSA. Trimming stripped 5 bases from V and 4 bases from J, with 12 bases between. The CDR3 sequence is CASSAQLGYEQYF. DNA for the CDR3: TGTGCCAGCAGCGCCCAACTAGGATACGAGCAGTACTTC.

V and J are TRBV7-9 and TRBJ2-7; 11 bases line up with TRBD2. CDR3 size: 15 residues. V lost 2 bases, J lost 1 base, and 1 base stayed unmatched. CDR1 is SEHNR, CDR2 FQNEAQ, per germline (reference sequence). This CDR3 reads CASSLTSGRSYEQYF. CDR3 DNA sequence: TGTGCCAGCAGCTTAACTAGCGGGAGATCCTACGAGCAGTACTTC.